The clone carrying this T cell receptor beta chain was seen more than once but under ten times. The antigen is undetermined. As the library was built, unique molecular identifiers were attached to individual cDNA molecules. From the RACE reads, TCRdb called clonotypes with MiXCR, one entry per CDR3 protein. The table has 250,000 or so distinct CDR3 sequences, approximately 8% seen once. This sample is part of a study of human T cells and chemical hapten exposure. The CDR3 is made up of 16 amino acids. The germline gives CDR1 MNHNS, CDR2 SASEGT. Trimming cost V 2 bases and J 5 bases, with 18 bases left between them. Study results and limitations: No change in TCRs above 1 in 1000 frequency was produced by DPC sensitization.

Time point defined: pre-sensitization, week 0. Regarding treatment: therapeutic diphenylcyclopropenone sensitization with weekly scalp DPC. This clonotype was sampled from a man in his late teens or twenties with alopecia areata. Some clones in this sample may be carry-over from other donors' samples. The sample here was whole blood, taken in connection with sensitization to the hapten diphenylcyclopropenone (DPC). The genes are TRBV6-1 and TRBJ2-5; either TRBD1 or TRBD2 may fit D (5 bases each). CDR3 residues: CASSEFVTGGSETQYF. The CDR3 coding sequence is TGTGCCAGCAGTGAATTCGTCACTGGGGGTTCGGAGACCCAGTACTTC.